This entry lists 16 T cell receptor beta chains sequenced from one sample in a study of blood T cell repertoires in COVID-19. Method: immunoSEQ multiplex PCR; TCRdb's copy keeps in-frame clones and lacks some. This table holds some 170,000 clones, about nine tenths found once. Sequenced material: peripheral blood. These receptor sequences come from a woman aged 50 to 65 with acute or convalescent COVID-19.

This clone was seen only a few times. This chain uses TRBV7-6 with TRBJ2-1; TRBD1 is a possible D gene (6 bases). The germline V and J ends were trimmed by 5 bases and 2 bases, with 7 bases remaining between them. The V gene's germline CDR1 is SGHVS and CDR2 FNYEAQ. CDR3 length: 13 residues. This chain's CDR3 is CASSQGTYNEQFF. The CDR3, as DNA: TGTGCCAGCAGCCAGGGGACCTACAATGAGCAGTTCTTC.

This chain joins TRBV10-3 and TRBJ1-1, with D unresolved. The V gene's germline CDR1 is ENHRY and CDR2 SYGVKD. Between the trimmed V and J ends, which lost 5 bases and 7 bases, there was a span of 11 bases. The CDR3 loop spans 12 amino acids. Here the CDR3 DNA reads TGTGCCATCAGTCGCTCCCCCTATGAAGCTTTCTTT. Its translation: CAISRSPYEAFF.

The chain couples TRBV5-1 to TRBJ2-1; the D is unclear. This CDR3 spans 14 amino acids. The germline V gene encodes CDR1 SGHRS and CDR2 YFSETQ. Trimming took off 2 bases at V and 5 bases at J, with 11 bases between the two ends. CDR3 nucleotides: TGCGCCAGCAGCTTTACGGGTCTCAACAATGAGCAGTTCTTC. Translated, it gives CASSFTGLNNEQFF.

Here the CDR3 reads CATSGWTSRTDTQYF. CDR3 in DNA: TGTGCCACCAGCGGATGGACTAGCCGCACAGATACGCAGTATTTT. The chain joins TRBV15 to TRBJ2-3; 8 positions match TRBD2. CDR3 size: 15 residues. Germline CDR1 LNHNV, CDR2 YYDKDF (reference sequence). V lost 5 bases and J lost 1; bases outside the gene matches: 5.

The chain uses TRBV5-1 and TRBJ1-1; 8 bases agree with TRBD1. Germline V gene data show CDR1 as SGHRS and CDR2 as YFSETQ. Trimming removed 4 bases from V and 8 bases from J; junction bases left unmatched: 13. The CDR3 loop spans 15 amino acids. CDR3 in DNA: TGCGCCAGCAGCCCGGTACAGGGGGGTATGGAGGAAGCTTTCTTT. Protein product: CASSPVQGGMEEAFF.

This chain links TRBV14 with TRBJ2-3; 7 positions match TRBD2. The CDR3 has 12 amino acids. The germline V gene encodes CDR1 SGHDN and CDR2 FVKESK. With V trimmed by 5 bases and J by 6 bases, 2 bases remained unmatched. CDR3 in DNA: TGTGCCAGCAGCTGGGGAGGGGATACGCAGTATTTT. Its translation is CASSWGGDTQYF.

This clone occurred a few times. The rearrangement uses TRBV10-3 and TRBJ1-1, with 10 bases fitting TRBD1. Germline assignment: CDR1 ENHRY and CDR2 SYGVKD. V gave up 7 bases and J gave up 3 bases; unmatched junction bases: 5. The CDR3 length is 14 residues. CDR3 DNA sequence: TGTGCCATCACCCTTGGACAGGGGGACACTGAAGCTTTCTTT. This encodes CAITLGQGDTEAFF.

The V gene is TRBV7-8, the J gene TRBJ2-7; D not resolved. The CDR3 runs to 13 residues. V dropped 5 bases and J dropped 1 base, with 9 bases sitting between them. Germline V gene lookup returns CDR1 SGHVS and CDR2 FQNEAQ. The CDR3 bases are TGTGCCAGCAGCGCGACAACGTCCTACGAGCAGTACTTC. This sequence encodes CASSATTSYEQYF.

The rearrangement uses TRBV9 and TRBJ2-3; tentative D call: TRBD2 (6 bases). The CDR3 consists of 16 residues. Germline assignment: CDR1 SGDLS and CDR2 YYNGEE. Trimming shortened V by 1 base and J by 2 bases, and 14 bases separated the two germline ends. CDR3 DNA sequence: TGTGCCAGCAGCGTACCCCGCGGGACCCCCACAGATACGCAGTATTTT. This translates into CASSVPRGTPTDTQYF.

The table lists this clone with a few counts. The J gene is TRBJ1-1, the V gene TRBV30; 7 bases are a match to TRBD1. The V segment lost 3 bases and the J segment 11 bases; nucleotides outside the gene matches: 9. The V gene's germline CDR1 is GTSNPN and CDR2 SVGIG (reference sequence). CDR3 length: 12 residues. Here the CDR3 DNA reads TGTGCCTGGAGCCGACAGGGAAGTGAGGCTTTCTTT. This translates into CAWSRQGSEAFF.

The chain carries TRBV10-3 and TRBJ2-7; TRBD2 agrees at 9 bases. After removal of 3 bases from V and 1 base from J, the junction contained 4 bases not matched to a gene. The germline V gene encodes CDR1 ENHRY and CDR2 SYGVKD. There are 15 residues in the CDR3. DNA of the CDR3: TGTGCCATCAGTGATGGAGCGGGAGGTTCCTACGAGCAGTACTTC. Translating it yields CAISDGAGGSYEQYF.

This CDR3 is CASSSGQAQETQYF. As DNA, the CDR3 is TGTGCCAGCAGCTCGGGACAGGCACAAGAGACCCAGTACTTC. The chain employs TRBV7-2 and TRBJ2-5, with TRBD1 matching 8 bases. The CDR3 is 14 residues long. Losses at the gene ends were 4 bases for V and 2 bases for J; bases not matched to a gene: 3. Germline assignment: CDR1 SGHTA and CDR2 FQGNSA.

This clone occurred once. The chain combines TRBV24-1 with TRBJ1-3; 10 bases agree with TRBD1. The CDR3 is 18 amino acids. Germline V gene lookup returns CDR1 KGHDR and CDR2 SFDVKD. The V and J ends lost 0 bases and 2 bases, in that order; junction bases with no gene match: 6. The CDR3 nucleotides read TGTGCCACCAGTGATTTGCGGGACAGGGGTTTTGCTGGAAACACCATATATTTT. This translates into CATSDLRDRGFAGNTIYF.

This chain uses TRBV10-3 with TRBJ1-2, with 7 bases aligning to TRBD1. With V trimmed by 4 bases and J by 6 bases, 14 bases remained unmatched. This CDR3 comprises 16 residues. Germline CDR1 ENHRY, CDR2 SYGVKD. The DNA of the CDR3 is TGTGCCATCAGTGGGGGGCCAATAACAGGGGAGGATGGCTACACCTTC. Translated: CAISGGPITGEDGYTF.

The genes are TRBV18 and TRBJ1-3; 7 nucleotides match TRBD1. The germline V gene has CDR1 KGHSH and CDR2 LQKENI. The CDR3 extends over 15 amino acids. V lost 8 bases and J lost 0; bases outside the gene matches: 7. CDR3 coding DNA: TGTGCCAGCCATGGACAGGCCCACTCTGGAAACACCATATATTTT. Protein: CASHGQAHSGNTIYF. The full variable domain, rest sourced from reference TRBV18 and TRBJ1-3, is NAGVMQNPRHLVRRRGQEARLRCSPMKGHSHVYWYRQLPEEGLKFMVYLQKENIIDESGMPKERFSAEFPKEGPSILRIQQVVRGDSAAYFCASHGQAHSGNTIYFGEGSWLTVV.

Only one count was recorded for this clone. The chain links TRBV11-2 to TRBJ2-1, with D possibly TRBD1 on 5 matching bases. This CDR3 has 15 amino acids. Germline CDR1 and CDR2: SGHAT and FQNNGV. Deletions cut 1 base from V and 3 bases from J, with 10 bases between. CDR3 loop: CASSLGQGYYNEQFF. The CDR3 DNA follows: TGTGCCAGCAGCTTAGGGCAGGGTTACTACAATGAGCAGTTCTTC.